Listed below are T cell receptor beta chains from one sample, sequenced in a study of blood T cells in healthy people across ages. From the 5' RACE reads, TCRdb called clonotypes with MiXCR, one entry per CDR3 protein. The sample lists 700,000 to 850,000 distinct CDR3 sequences; roughly 35% were seen once. Input material: blood. The receptors originated from a man between 18 and 29 years old in good health. The CDR3 runs from the conserved cysteine through the conserved F or W. D genes are given only for firm matches. Rows give clone size only sometimes, using once, few, many, or a class for an expanded clone.

J gene	V gene	clone size	D gene	CDR3 protein	CDR3 DNA
TRBJ2-5	TRBV5-1	.	TRBD2	CASSNGTSGQETQYF	TGCGCCAGCAGCAACGGGACTAGCGGACAAGAGACCCAGTACTTC
TRBJ2-2	TRBV12-3/TRBV12-4	.	TRBD1	CAGRVTGGAGELFF	TGTGCCGGCAGAGTAACAGGGGGTGCCGGGGAGCTGTTTTTT
TRBJ1-2	TRBV9	many	.	CASSLQPGAGDGYTF	TGTGCCAGCAGCCTCCAGCCAGGGGCCGGAGATGGCTACACCTTC
TRBJ2-1	TRBV7-3	.	.	CASSLRGGGSTYNEQFF	TGTGCCAGCAGCCTAAGAGGCGGGGGCAGTACCTACAATGAGCAGTTCTTC
TRBJ2-3	TRBV7-2	.	.	CASSLVGGAEGDTQYF	TGTGCCAGCAGCTTAGTTGGGGGGGCTGAGGGAGATACGCAGTATTTT
TRBJ2-6	TRBV25-1	few	.	CASSASGGANVLTF	TGTGCCAGCAGTGCATCTGGAGGGGCCAACGTCCTGACTTTC
TRBJ2-3	TRBV29-1	few	.	CSVEGGESGTDTQYF	TGCAGCGTTGAAGGAGGGGAATCCGGGACAGATACGCAGTATTTT
TRBJ1-2	TRBV7-2	many	.	CASSPRSYGYTF	TGTGCCAGCAGCCCAAGGTCATACGGCTACACCTTC
TRBJ1-2	TRBV15	once	.	CATSRDREQGINYGYTF	TGCGCCACCAGCAGAGATCGAGAACAAGGGATTAACTATGGCTACACCTTC
TRBJ2-3	TRBV3-1	few	.	CASSQDRPDTQYF	TGTGCCAGCAGCCAAGATCGGCCAGATACGCAGTATTTT
TRBJ1-1	TRBV6-4	.	.	CASSDPSGRRAFF	TGTGCCAGCAGTGATCCCAGCGGGCGTAGGGCTTTCTTT
TRBJ2-1	TRBV4-3	many	TRBD1	CASSQETGGAYNEQFF	TGCGCCAGCAGCCAGGAGACAGGGGGTGCCTACAATGAGCAGTTCTTC
TRBJ2-7	TRBV20-1	many	.	CSASLHSLGMEQYF	TGCAGTGCTAGTCTCCACTCGTTAGGAATGGAGCAGTACTTC
TRBJ2-2	TRBV12-3/TRBV12-4	many	TRBD1	CASSPGTGGTGELFF	TGTGCCAGCAGCCCCGGGACAGGGGGCACCGGGGAGCTGTTTTTT
TRBJ2-5	TRBV7-8	many	.	CASSQRNQETQYF	TGTGCCAGCAGCCAGAGAAACCAAGAGACCCAGTACTTC
TRBJ1-5	TRBV28	.	.	CASSFSSSGQPQHF	TGTGCCAGCAGTTTTAGCAGCTCGGGGCAGCCCCAGCATTTT
TRBJ1-5	TRBV29-1	.	.	CSVSRQVGLGNQPQHF	TGCAGCGTAAGTCGGCAGGTGGGTTTGGGCAATCAGCCCCAGCATTTT
TRBJ2-4	TRBV29-1	.	.	CSVEARLDKNIQYF	TGCAGCGTTGAGGCCAGACTGGACAAAAACATTCAGTACTTC
TRBJ2-3	TRBV7-3	.	TRBD2	CASSSWTSGGPDTQYF	TGTGCCAGCAGCTCCTGGACTAGCGGGGGGCCAGATACGCAGTATTTT
TRBJ1-5	TRBV10-2	few	.	CASRGGEGQHF	TGCGCCAGCAGGGGCGGGGAAGGCCAGCATTTT
TRBJ1-5	TRBV6-6	few	.	CASSYPSGRPQHF	TGTGCCAGCAGTTACCCCTCAGGCCGGCCCCAGCATTTT
TRBJ2-1	TRBV7-2	.	.	CASSLVRDGANEQFF	TGTGCCAGCAGCTTAGTTCGAGATGGGGCCAATGAGCAGTTCTTC
TRBJ2-3	TRBV5-1	many	.	CASSPSTGTDTQYF	TGCGCCAGCAGCCCTTCGACAGGCACAGATACGCAGTATTTT
TRBJ2-1	TRBV20-1	few	.	CSAYGASPYNEQFF	TGCAGTGCCTACGGGGCTAGTCCCTACAATGAGCAGTTCTTC
TRBJ2-5	TRBV7-9	.	.	CASSFFREEETQYF	TGTGCCAGCAGCTTCTTTAGGGAAGAAGAGACCCAGTACTTC
TRBJ1-1	TRBV7-9	many	.	CASSFRTSNTEAFF	TGTGCCAGCAGCTTTAGGACATCCAACACTGAAGCTTTCTTT
TRBJ2-5	TRBV4-2	few	.	CASSQTDTQETQYF	TGTGCCAGCAGCCAGACGGACACCCAAGAGACCCAGTACTTC
TRBJ2-3	TRBV5-1	many	TRBD1	CASSPRTGGPDTQYF	TGCGCCAGCAGCCCGAGGACAGGGGGCCCAGATACGCAGTATTTT
TRBJ1-4	TRBV20-1	few	.	CSAERTAREKLFF	TGCAGTGCTGAACGGACGGCCCGGGAAAAACTGTTTTTT